One and the same sample provided the 32 T cell receptor beta chains below, sequenced in a study of blood T cell repertoires in COVID-19. Clones were read by immunoSEQ multiplex PCR, and TCRdb kept only the in-frame ones, dropping some. The sample yields 70,000 to 90,000 clones, more than 60% seen once. Sequences were obtained from peripheral blood. The receptors shown here come from a human donor in a cohort sampled during active COVID-19.

The chain couples TRBV6-2 or TRBV6-3 to TRBJ2-3; 8 positions match TRBD2. The germline V gene encodes CDR1 MNHEY and CDR2 SVGEGT. With V trimmed by 2 bases and J by 2 bases, 9 bases remained unmatched. CDR3 size: 17 residues. The CDR3 DNA reads TGTGCCAGCAGTTACCGGGGGGGCCCTCCTTACACAGATACGCAGTATTTT. It specifies CASSYRGGPPYTDTQYF.

The chain has TRBV2 and TRBJ2-7; 7 nucleotides line up with TRBD2. The V and J ends lost 0 bases and 5 bases, in that order; junction bases with no gene match: 10. The CDR3 spans 16 residues. Per germline, CDR1 SNHLY and CDR2 FYNNEI. CDR3 nucleotide sequence: TGTGCCAGCAGTGAAGCGACCCTCCTCCGGGGGGACGAGCAGTACTTC. This gives the protein CASSEATLLRGDEQYF.

CDR3 nucleotides: TGTGCCAGCCCCCGCCAGGGGGCGTCCGTAGATACGCAGTATTTT. Amino acids: CASPRQGASVDTQYF. V gene TRBV7-9 combines with J gene TRBJ2-3, with TRBD1 matching over 8 bases. The CDR3 consists of 15 residues. V was pared by 8 bases and J by 5 bases, with 12 bases of the junction left unmatched. Germline-derived CDR1 and CDR2 are SEHNR and FQNEAQ (reference sequence).

The rearrangement joins TRBV5-1 to TRBJ2-5, with TRBD1 matching 8 bases. V was pared by 4 bases and J by 5 bases, with 16 bases of the junction left unmatched. This CDR3 is built from 17 residues. Germline V CDR1 and CDR2: SGHRS, YFSETQ. DNA of the CDR3: TGCGCCAGCAGCCCGGCGGATGGTGGACAGGGCGAGGAGACCCAGTACTTC. Residues: CASSPADGGQGEETQYF.

This chain joins TRBV19 and TRBJ2-6; D is uncertain. CDR1 is LNHDA, CDR2 SQIVND, per germline (reference sequence). The V and J ends lost 5 bases and 8 bases respectively, with 22 bases between them. The CDR3 is 17 residues long. The CDR3 region is CASSFLSSSGATNVLTF. DNA of the CDR3: TGTGCCAGTAGTTTCCTATCCTCTTCGGGTGCGACCAACGTCCTGACTTTC.

This rearrangement joins TRBV5-5 to TRBJ2-7; 9 bases fit TRBD1. V dropped 4 bases and J dropped 6; count of bases not matched to a gene: 11. This CDR3 has 15 amino acids. The germline V gene encodes CDR1 SGHKS and CDR2 YYEKEE (reference sequence). CDR3 sequence reads: CASSRGDRARSEQYV. Here the CDR3 DNA reads TGTGCCAGCAGCCGGGGGGACAGGGCTCGCAGCGAGCAGTACGTC.

The V and J genes are TRBV19 and TRBJ1-2, with TRBD1 identical over 10 bases. Germline V gives CDR1 LNHDA, CDR2 SQIVND (reference sequence). V lost 4 bases and J lost 3; bases outside the gene matches: 2. The CDR3 sequence is 14 residues long. The CDR3 DNA is TGTGCCAGTAGTAGGGACAGGGGATACTATGGCTACACCTTC. It codes for CASSRDRGYYGYTF.

This clone was counted once. The CDR3 nucleotides are TGTGCCAGCAGTTTTTCCCCAGGGGGCAGACCTGAAGCTTTCTTT. Amino acids: CASSFSPGGRPEAFF. This sequence joins TRBV27 and TRBJ1-1; 8 nucleotides line up with TRBD1. The CDR3 extends over 15 amino acids. Per germline, CDR1 MNHEY and CDR2 SMNVEV (reference sequence). V trimming: 3 bases; J trimming: 6 bases; junction bases outside the gene matches: 9.

This clone has just one count. The chain is built from TRBV7-6 and TRBJ2-1; 11 bases agree with TRBD1. Trimming took 5 bases from V and 5 from J; bases not matched to a gene: 5. Germline V CDR1 and CDR2: SGHVS, FNYEAQ. This CDR3 is 15 amino acids long. CDR3 DNA: TGTGCCAGCAGCCATCCGGGACAGGGGGACAATGAGCAGTTCTTC. Translated: CASSHPGQGDNEQFF. Together with reference TRBV7-6 and TRBJ2-1, the CDR3 gives the full variable domain: GAGVSQSPRYKVTKRGQDVALRCDPISGHVSLYWYRQALGQGPEFLTYFNYEAQQDKSGLPNDRFSAERPEGSISTLTIQRTEQRDSAMYRCASSHPGQGDNEQFFGPGTRLTVL.

This clone was counted a few times. The V call is TRBV6-5, the J call TRBJ2-7; 8 bases match TRBD2. The CDR3 covers 15 residues. V trimming: 7 bases; J trimming: 5 bases; junction bases outside the gene matches: 13. Germline V gene sequence: CDR1 MNHEY, CDR2 SVGAGI. In DNA form, the CDR3 reads TGTGCCAGCACCCAAGCCCTAGCGGGCAAGAACGAGCAGTACGTC. Translating it yields CASTQALAGKNEQYV.

The gene calls are TRBV18 and TRBJ2-3; 8 bases agree with TRBD2. CDR1 KGHSH and CDR2 LQKENI come from the germline V gene. V shed 2 bases and J 8 bases; nucleotides not matched to a gene: 9. This CDR3 region has 15 residues. Here the CDR3 DNA reads TGTGCCAGCTCACCAAGGACTAGCCGTTCAGTTACGCAGTATTTT. Translated, it gives CASSPRTSRSVTQYF.

The chain combines TRBV6-2 or TRBV6-3 with TRBJ1-6, with 11 bases fitting TRBD1. Looked up from germline, CDR1 is MNHEY and CDR2 is SVGEGT. V shed 6 bases, J shed 8 bases, and the junction held 6 bases outside the gene matches. The CDR3 length is 15 residues. CDR3 protein: CASSNGQGAYSPLHF. CDR3 in DNA: TGTGCCAGCAGCAATGGACAGGGGGCCTATTCACCCCTCCACTTT.

This clone was picked up a small number of times. This CDR3 is CASSPFGTSGRGRQETQYF. CDR3 DNA sequence: TGCGCCAGCAGCCCATTCGGGACTAGCGGGAGGGGGAGGCAAGAGACCCAGTACTTC. The chain couples TRBV4-1 to TRBJ2-5; 16 bases match TRBD2. Per the germline V gene, CDR1 is MGHRA and CDR2 is YSYEKL. The J segment lost 2 bases and the V segment lost 4 bases, leaving 10 bases of the junction unmatched. The CDR3 sequence is 19 residues long.

This clone was detected once. One junction end does not reproduce the germline sequence, and a read error may be involved. The rearrangement uses TRBV6-5 and TRBJ1-6; 7 bases line up with TRBD1. The CDR3 runs to 14 residues. CDR1 is MNHEY and CDR2 is SVGAGI in the germline V gene. The CDR3 spells CAGRGALYNSPLHF. The CDR3 DNA is TGTGCCGGCAGGGGGGCCCTCTATAATTCACCCCTCCACTTT.

There are a few counts of this clone. The chain uses TRBV5-4 and TRBJ1-1; possibly TRBD1 for D (5 bases). Germline loops: CDR1 SGHNT, CDR2 YYREEE (reference sequence). Between the trimmed V and J ends, which lost 4 bases and 11 bases, there was a span of 21 bases. The length of the CDR3 is 14 residues. The CDR3 region is CASSDNPPQGRAFF. For the CDR3, the DNA is TGTGCCAGCAGCGACAACCCTCCCCAGGGTAGGGCTTTCTTT. Drawing the rest from reference TRBV5-4 and TRBJ1-1, the complete variable domain is ETGVTQSPTHLIKTRGQQVTLRCSSQSGHNTVSWYQQALGQGPQFIFQYYREEENGRGNFPPRFSGLQFPNYSSELNVNALELDDSALYLCASSDNPPQGRAFFGQGTRLTVV.

V and J are TRBV7-9 and TRBJ1-3; D uncertain. CDR1 and CDR2 (germline): SEHNR, FQNEAQ (reference sequence). Trimming removed 2 bases from V and 3 bases from J, with 5 bases in between. The CDR3 extends over 13 amino acids. CDR3 amino acids: CASSLIIGNTIYF. The DNA of the CDR3 is TGTGCCAGCAGCTTAATTATTGGAAACACCATATATTTT.

This chain links TRBV7-9 with TRBJ2-2; the match to TRBD1 covers 9 bases. V gave up 5 bases and J gave up 5 bases; unmatched junction bases: 3. There are 14 residues in the CDR3. Germline CDR1 reads SEHNR; CDR2 reads FQNEAQ (reference sequence). The CDR3 loop is CASSEQGATGELFF. The CDR3 DNA follows: TGTGCCAGCAGCGAACAGGGGGCAACCGGGGAGCTGTTTTTT.

The V gene is TRBV24-1, the J gene TRBJ2-2; tentatively, D is TRBD2 (6 bases). Germline-derived CDR1 and CDR2 are KGHDR and SFDVKD. CDR3 size: 15 residues. Trimming took 2 bases from V and 5 from J, leaving 11 bases between them. The CDR3 sequence: CATSDYYGGTGELFF. The DNA for the CDR3 is TGTGCCACCAGTGATTACTATGGGGGGACCGGGGAGCTGTTTTTT.

The chain links TRBV6-5 to TRBJ1-2; D unresolved. Trimming took 2 bases from V and 0 from J, leaving 7 bases between them. CDR1 and CDR2 from the germline V gene are MNHEY and SVGAGI. There are 14 residues in the CDR3. CDR3: CASSYTATNYGYTF. CDR3 DNA sequence: TGTGCCAGCAGTTACACAGCCACTAACTATGGCTACACCTTC.

The chain combines TRBV6-5 with TRBJ1-4; D remains ambiguous. This CDR3 region has 14 residues. Germline values: CDR1 MNHEY, CDR2 SVGAGI. V lost 6 bases and J lost 5, with 13 bases in between. CDR3 region: CASRTGDKNEKLFF. The DNA of the CDR3 is TGTGCCAGCAGGACGGGAGATAAAAATGAAAAACTGTTTTTT.

The rearrangement uses TRBV5-1 and TRBJ1-3; D not resolved. Germline V CDR1 and CDR2: SGHRS, YFSETQ. The length of the CDR3 is 17 residues. The V and J ends lost 0 bases and 0 bases respectively, with 13 bases between them. The CDR3 sequence: CASSLAATGNSGNTIYF. In DNA, the CDR3 is TGCGCCAGCAGCTTGGCCGCGACGGGGAACTCTGGAAACACCATATATTTT.

The chain links TRBV6-2 or TRBV6-3 to TRBJ1-5; D might be TRBD1 (5 bases). The length of the CDR3 is 14 residues. V lost 1 base and J 4 bases, leaving 8 bases between the germline ends. Germline CDR1 is MNHEY and CDR2 is SVGEGT. This CDR3 reads CASSYFGGNQPQHF. The DNA for the CDR3 is TGTGCCAGCAGTTACTTCGGGGGTAATCAGCCCCAGCATTTT.

This chain connects TRBV6-2 or TRBV6-3 to TRBJ2-3; no clear D. V shed 2 bases and J shed 3 bases, with 6 bases lying between them. Germline CDR1 MNHEY, CDR2 SVGEGT. CDR3 size: 13 residues. In DNA form, the CDR3 reads TGTGCCAGCAGTTACGTGGAGACAGATACGCAGTATTTT. Translation: CASSYVETDTQYF.

The chain carries TRBV18 and TRBJ1-5, with D perhaps TRBD1 (5 bases). V was pared by 1 base and J by 0 bases, with 7 bases between. There are 15 residues in the CDR3. CDR1 KGHSH and CDR2 LQKENI come from the germline V gene. CDR3 in amino acids: CASSPRGDSNQPQHF. DNA of the CDR3: TGTGCCAGCTCACCACGGGGGGATAGCAATCAGCCCCAGCATTTT.

This clone has more than one count but fewer than ten. The V call is TRBV29-1, the J call TRBJ1-1; tentative D call: TRBD1 (6 bases). CDR3 size: 11 residues. Germline V CDR1 and CDR2: SQVTM, ANQGSEA. V lost 6 bases to trimming and J lost 7 bases, with 12 bases between them. The CDR3 here is CSVARGSEAFF. The CDR3 DNA reads TGCAGCGTAGCTAGGGGGAGTGAAGCTTTCTTT.

The chain combines TRBV10-3 with TRBJ2-1; D perhaps matches TRBD2 (7 bases). V was cut by 0 bases and J by 8 bases, with 17 bases left in between. The germline V gene encodes CDR1 ENHRY and CDR2 SYGVKD. The CDR3 has 16 residues. The CDR3 DNA reads as TGTGCCATCAGTGAGTCAGGGGGGGGCGGATATCATGAGCAGTTCTTC. Translated: CAISESGGGGYHEQFF.

This clone came up once. The chain joins TRBV9 to TRBJ2-7, with 9 bases identical to TRBD1. The CDR3 is 14 residues long. CDR1 and CDR2 from the germline V gene are SGDLS and YYNGEE. V dropped 3 bases and J dropped 2; count of bases not matched to a gene: 3. The CDR3 DNA is TGTGCCAGCAGCGCGGGACAGGGCACCTACGAGCAGTACTTC. It encodes CASSAGQGTYEQYF.

In its sample, this clone was seen a few times. The V and J genes are TRBV14 and TRBJ1-1; no clear D. Germline loops: CDR1 SGHDN, CDR2 FVKESK. Trimming shortened V by 3 bases and J by 0 bases, and 11 bases separated the two germline ends. The length of the CDR3 is 15 residues. CDR3 loop: CASSQRRHMNTEAFF. CDR3 sequence (DNA): TGTGCCAGCAGCCAGCGCAGGCACATGAACACTGAAGCTTTCTTT.

The chain carries TRBV19 and TRBJ1-5, with 7 nucleotides matching TRBD1. From germline, CDR1 is LNHDA and CDR2 SQIVND (reference sequence). The J segment lost 6 bases and the V segment lost 8 bases, leaving 16 bases of the junction unmatched. This CDR3 has 16 amino acids. CDR3 DNA: TGTGCCAGTTCGACCCCTCACAGGGGAGGTAGTCAGCCCCAGCATTTT. Translating gives CASSTPHRGGSQPQHF.

To note about this clone: Since a much larger clone is just one base distant, this may be a read error. The chain uses TRBV4-1 and TRBJ1-1; TRBD1 matches at 8 bases. Germline CDR1 reads MGHRA; CDR2 reads YSYEKL. The CDR3 totals 14 residues. The V gene end was trimmed by 3 bases and the J gene end by 3 bases; junction bases not matched to a gene: 3. In nucleotides, the CDR3 is TGCGCCAGCAGCCACCTACAGGGGGACACTGAAGCTTTCTTT. Its translation is CASSHLQGDTEAFF.

The V gene is TRBV11-2, the J gene TRBJ1-2; the D gene is possibly TRBD1 (6 bases). CDR3 length: 14 residues. The V end lost 1 base, the J end lost 3 bases, and 9 bases lay between the germline ends. Germline V lookup: CDR1 SGHAT, CDR2 FQNNGV. DNA for the CDR3: TGTGCCAGCAGCTTAGGTAACAGGGACTATGGCTACACCTTC. Protein product: CASSLGNRDYGYTF. Variable domain in full (rest from reference TRBV11-2 and TRBJ1-2): EAGVAQSPRYKIIEKRQSVAFWCNPISGHATLYWYQQILGQGPKLLIQFQNNGVVDDSQLPKDRFSAERLKGVDSTLKIQPAKLEDSAVYLCASSLGNRDYGYTFGSGTRLTVV.

The chain recombines TRBV15 with TRBJ1-4; D ambiguous. Trimming removed 5 bases at V and 0 bases at J, with 10 bases between. In germline, CDR1 is LNHNV, CDR2 YYDKDF (reference sequence). The CDR3 is 15 residues long. The CDR3 reads CATSRSPATNEKLFF. The CDR3 nucleotides are TGTGCCACCAGCCGTAGCCCGGCAACTAATGAAAAACTGTTTTTT.